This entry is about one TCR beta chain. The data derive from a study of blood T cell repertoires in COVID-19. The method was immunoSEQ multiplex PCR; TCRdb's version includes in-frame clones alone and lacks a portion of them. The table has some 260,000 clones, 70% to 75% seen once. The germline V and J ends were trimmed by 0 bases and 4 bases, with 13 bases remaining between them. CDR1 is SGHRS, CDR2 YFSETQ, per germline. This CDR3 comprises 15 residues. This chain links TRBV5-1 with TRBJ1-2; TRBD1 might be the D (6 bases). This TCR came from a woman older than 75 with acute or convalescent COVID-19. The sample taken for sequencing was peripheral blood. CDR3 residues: CASSLVGGQGYGYTF. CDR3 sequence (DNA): TGCGCCAGCAGCTTGGTGGGGGGGCAAGGCTATGGCTACACCTTC.